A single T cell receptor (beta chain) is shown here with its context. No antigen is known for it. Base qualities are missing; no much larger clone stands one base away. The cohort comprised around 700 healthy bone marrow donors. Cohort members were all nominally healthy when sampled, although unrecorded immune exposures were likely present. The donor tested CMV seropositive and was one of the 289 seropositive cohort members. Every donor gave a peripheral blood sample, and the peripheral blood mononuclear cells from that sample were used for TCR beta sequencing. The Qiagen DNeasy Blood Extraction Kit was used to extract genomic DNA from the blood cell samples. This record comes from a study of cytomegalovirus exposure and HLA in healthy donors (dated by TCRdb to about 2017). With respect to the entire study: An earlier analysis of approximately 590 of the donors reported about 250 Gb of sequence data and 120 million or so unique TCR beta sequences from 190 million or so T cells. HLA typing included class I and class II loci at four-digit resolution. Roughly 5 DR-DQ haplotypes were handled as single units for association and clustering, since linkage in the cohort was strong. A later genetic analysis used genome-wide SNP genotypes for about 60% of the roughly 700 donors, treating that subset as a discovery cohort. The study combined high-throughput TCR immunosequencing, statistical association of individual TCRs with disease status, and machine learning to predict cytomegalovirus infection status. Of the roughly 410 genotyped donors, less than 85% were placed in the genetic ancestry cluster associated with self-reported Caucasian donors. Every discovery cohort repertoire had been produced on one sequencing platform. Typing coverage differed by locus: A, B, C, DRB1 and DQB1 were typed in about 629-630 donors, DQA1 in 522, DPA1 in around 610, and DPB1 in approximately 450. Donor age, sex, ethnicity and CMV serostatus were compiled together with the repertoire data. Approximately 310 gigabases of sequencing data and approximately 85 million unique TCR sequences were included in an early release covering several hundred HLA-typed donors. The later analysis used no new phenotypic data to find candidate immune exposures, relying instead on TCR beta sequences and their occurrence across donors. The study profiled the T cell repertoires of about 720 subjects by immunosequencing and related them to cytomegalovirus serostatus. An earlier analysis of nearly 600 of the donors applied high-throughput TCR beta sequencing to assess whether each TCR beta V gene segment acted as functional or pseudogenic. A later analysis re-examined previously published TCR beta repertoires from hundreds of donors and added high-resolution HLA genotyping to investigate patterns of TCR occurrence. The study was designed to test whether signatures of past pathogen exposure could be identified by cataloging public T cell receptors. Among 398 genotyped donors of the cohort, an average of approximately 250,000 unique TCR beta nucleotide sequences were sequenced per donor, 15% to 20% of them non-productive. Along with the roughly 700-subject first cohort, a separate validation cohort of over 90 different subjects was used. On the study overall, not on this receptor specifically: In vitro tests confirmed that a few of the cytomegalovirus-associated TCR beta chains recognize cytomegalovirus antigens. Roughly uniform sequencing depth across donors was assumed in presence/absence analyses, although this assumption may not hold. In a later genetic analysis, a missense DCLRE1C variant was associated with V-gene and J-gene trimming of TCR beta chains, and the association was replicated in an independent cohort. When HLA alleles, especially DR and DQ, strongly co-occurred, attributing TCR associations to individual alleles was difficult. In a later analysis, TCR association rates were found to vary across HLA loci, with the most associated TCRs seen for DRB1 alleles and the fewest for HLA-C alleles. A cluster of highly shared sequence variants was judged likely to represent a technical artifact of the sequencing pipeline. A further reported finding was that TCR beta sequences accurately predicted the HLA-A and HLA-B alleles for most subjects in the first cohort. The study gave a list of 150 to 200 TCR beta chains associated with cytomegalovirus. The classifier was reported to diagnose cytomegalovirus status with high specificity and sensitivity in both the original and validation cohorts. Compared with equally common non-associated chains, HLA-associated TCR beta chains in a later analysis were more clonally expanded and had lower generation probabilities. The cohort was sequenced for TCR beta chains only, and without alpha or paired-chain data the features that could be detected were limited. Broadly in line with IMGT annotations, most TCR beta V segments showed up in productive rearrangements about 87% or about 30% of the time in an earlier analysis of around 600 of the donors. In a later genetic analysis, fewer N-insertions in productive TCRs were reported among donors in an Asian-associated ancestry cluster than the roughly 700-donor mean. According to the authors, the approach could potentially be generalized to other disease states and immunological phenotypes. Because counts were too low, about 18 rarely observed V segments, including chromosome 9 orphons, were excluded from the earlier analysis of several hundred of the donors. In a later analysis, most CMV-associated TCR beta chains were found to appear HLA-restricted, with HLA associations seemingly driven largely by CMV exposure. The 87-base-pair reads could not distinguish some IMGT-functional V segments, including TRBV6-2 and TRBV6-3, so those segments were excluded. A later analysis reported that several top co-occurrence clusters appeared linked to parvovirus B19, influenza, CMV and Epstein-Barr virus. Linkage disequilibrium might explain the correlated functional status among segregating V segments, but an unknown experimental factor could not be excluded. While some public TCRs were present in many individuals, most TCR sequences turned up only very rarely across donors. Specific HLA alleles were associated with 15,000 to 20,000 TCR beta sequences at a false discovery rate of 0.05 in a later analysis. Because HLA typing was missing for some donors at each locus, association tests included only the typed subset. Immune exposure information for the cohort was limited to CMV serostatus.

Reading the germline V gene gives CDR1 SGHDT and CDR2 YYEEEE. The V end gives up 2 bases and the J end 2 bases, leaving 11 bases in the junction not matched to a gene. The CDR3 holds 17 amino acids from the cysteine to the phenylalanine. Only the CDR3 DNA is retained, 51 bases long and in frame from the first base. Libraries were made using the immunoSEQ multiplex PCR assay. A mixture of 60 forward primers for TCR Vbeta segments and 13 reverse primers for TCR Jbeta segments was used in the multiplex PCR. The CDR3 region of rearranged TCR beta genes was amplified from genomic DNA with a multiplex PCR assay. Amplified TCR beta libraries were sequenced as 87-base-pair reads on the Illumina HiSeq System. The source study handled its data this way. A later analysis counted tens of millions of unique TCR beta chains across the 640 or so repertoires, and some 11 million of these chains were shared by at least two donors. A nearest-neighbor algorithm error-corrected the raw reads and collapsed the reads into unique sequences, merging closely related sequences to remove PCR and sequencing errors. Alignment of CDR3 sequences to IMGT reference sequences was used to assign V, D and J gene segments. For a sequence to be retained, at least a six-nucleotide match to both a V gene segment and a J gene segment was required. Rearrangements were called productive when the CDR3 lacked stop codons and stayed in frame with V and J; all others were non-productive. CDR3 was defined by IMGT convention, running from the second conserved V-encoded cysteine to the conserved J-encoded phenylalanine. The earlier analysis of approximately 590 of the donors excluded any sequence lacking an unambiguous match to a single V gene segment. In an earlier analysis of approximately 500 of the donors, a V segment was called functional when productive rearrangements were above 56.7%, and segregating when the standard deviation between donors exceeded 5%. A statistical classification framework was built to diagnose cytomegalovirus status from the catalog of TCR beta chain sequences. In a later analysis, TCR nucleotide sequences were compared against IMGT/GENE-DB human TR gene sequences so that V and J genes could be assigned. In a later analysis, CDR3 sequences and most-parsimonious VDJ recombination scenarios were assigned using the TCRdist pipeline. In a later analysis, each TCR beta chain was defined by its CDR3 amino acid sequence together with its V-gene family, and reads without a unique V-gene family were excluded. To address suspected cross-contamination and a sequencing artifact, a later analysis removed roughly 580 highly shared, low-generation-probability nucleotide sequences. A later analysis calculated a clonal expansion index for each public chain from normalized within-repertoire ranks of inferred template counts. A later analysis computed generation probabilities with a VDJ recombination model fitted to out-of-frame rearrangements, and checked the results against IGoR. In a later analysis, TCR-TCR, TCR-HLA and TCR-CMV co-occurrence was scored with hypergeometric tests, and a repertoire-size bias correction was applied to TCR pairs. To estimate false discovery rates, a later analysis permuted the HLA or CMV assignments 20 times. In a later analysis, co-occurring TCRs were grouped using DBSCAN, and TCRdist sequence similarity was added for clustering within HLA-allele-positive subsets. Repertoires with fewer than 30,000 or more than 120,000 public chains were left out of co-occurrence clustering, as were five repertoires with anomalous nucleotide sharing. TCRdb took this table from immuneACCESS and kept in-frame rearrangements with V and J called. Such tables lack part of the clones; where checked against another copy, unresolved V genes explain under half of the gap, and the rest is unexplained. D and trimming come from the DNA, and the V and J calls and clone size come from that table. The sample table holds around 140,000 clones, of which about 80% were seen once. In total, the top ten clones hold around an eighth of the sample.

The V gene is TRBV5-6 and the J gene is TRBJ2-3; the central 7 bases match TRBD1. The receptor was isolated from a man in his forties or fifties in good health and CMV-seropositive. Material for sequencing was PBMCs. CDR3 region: CASSLTGVFSPTDTQYF. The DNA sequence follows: TGTGCCAGCAGCTTAACAGGGGTATTTTCCCCCACAGATACGCAGTATTTT.